The clone carrying this TCR beta chain was recorded only once. These data belong to a study of CD8 T cells in Susac syndrome. RNA was extracted with the RNeasy kit, and a quantity of roughly 0.5 to 1 ug was reverse transcribed using random hexamers. TCRdb reprocessed the immunoSEQ multiplex PCR reads with MiXCR, giving one entry per CDR3 protein. The sample includes some 400,000 distinct CDR3 sequences, around 85% of them seen just once. Between the trimmed V and J ends, which lost 4 bases and 2 bases, there was a span of 21 bases. Looked up from germline, CDR1 is SEHNR and CDR2 is FQNEAQ (reference sequence). The CDR3 runs to 17 residues.

The TCR originated in a human donor with multiple sclerosis. The V call is TRBV7-9, the J call TRBJ2-7; D is tentatively TRBD1 or TRBD2 (5 bases each). Sequencing was carried out using CD8+ T cells from PBMCs. This CDR3 is CASSSQASILGAYEQYF. The CDR3 DNA reads as TGTGCCAGCAGCTCTCAGGCCAGCATACTGGGGGCCTACGAGCAGTACTTC.